The subject of this entry is one T cell receptor (beta chain). Its antigen target is currently unknown. With a much larger clone just one base away, this may be a read error. This record comes from a study of tumor and adjacent non-tumor tissue in lung cancer (dated by TCRdb to the late 2010s). The study in broad terms: By cancer type, the cohort comprised eleven to twelve adenocarcinoma patients, a couple of squamous cell carcinoma patients and 1 small cell lung cancer patient. Ages among the roughly 15 patients ranged from roughly 30 to 85 years, there were 10 men and 5 women, and disease was at TNM stage I to III. A total of some 130,000,000 productive TCRbeta reads were generated by sequencing, corresponding to an average of approximately 4.5 million reads per sample. The study compared bulk TCRbeta repertoires between lung tumor tissue and matched distant non-tumor lung tissue from about 14 lung cancer patients. For each patient, one tumor sample and one normal lung sample were taken, giving 25 to 30 paired specimens that underwent TCRbeta CDR3 sequencing.

Summary of the overall study and its limitations: Younger patients had significantly higher TCR diversity, and higher tumor TCR diversity was associated with shorter overall and disease-free survival. Only roughly 16 patients were in the cohort, and the authors stated that larger samples and more detailed clinical data are needed. The methods do not name the sequencing platform or mention unique molecular identifiers. In normal lung, the top 100 clones accounted for a significantly larger cumulative share of the repertoire than in tumor tissue. Tumor tissue showed significantly greater TCR diversity (inverse Simpson) than normal lung tissue (about 400 vs 180, P = 0.0075, Mann-Whitney U test). Peripheral blood was not sequenced, so blood TCRbeta repertoires in these lung cancer patients were not examined.

The CDR3 has 13 amino acids, counting the end cysteine and phenylalanine. Only the CDR3 DNA stays, 39 bases, in frame from base 1. V ends up 9 bases short and J 7 bases short, with an unmatched junction base count of 10. Sequences MDHEN (CDR1) and SYDVKM (CDR2) are obtained from the germline V gene. RNA was isolated from bulk unsorted tissue, and RNA quality was assessed with a NanoDrop ND-1000 and an Agilent 2100. Newly diagnosed lung cancer patients without prior chemotherapy who had been admitted for thoracic surgery in China between August and November 2014 were enrolled as donors. Patients with previous radiotherapy or chemotherapy, or with another concurrent cancer, were excluded from the study. Pieces of surgical tissue measuring roughly 1-2.3 cm3 were kept in RNAlater solution and stored at -80 degrees C until use. The library was obtained by multiplex PCR. Sequencing instrument: Illumina HiSeq 2500. TCRbeta libraries were built by three rounds of nested PCR using primers (Table S4), following protocols modified from ARM-PCR. Before sequencing, PCR products of 200-500 bp were excised from the gel and purified with the QIAquick gel extraction kit. Per the authors' processing: Reads were cleaned using Trimmomatic, were merged into complete CDR3 sequences using FLASH, and were assigned to V(D)J germline segments using MiTCR. VDJtools was used to compute clonal diversity as the inverse Simpson's index. Productive reads were defined as in-frame sequences without a premature stop codon. TCRdb's own reprocessing of the public reads used fastp at Q25 and MiXCR and kept productive beta chains. For every CDR3 protein sequence, its rows merge into one entry that carries the most common genes and DNA. Clone size and V and J calls follow TCRdb, not the original study. This sample is represented by approximately 79,000 distinct CDR3 sequences; about three fifths of them were singletons. The ten most abundant clones make up roughly 15% of the sample.

The chain is assembled from TRBV28 and TRBJ2-5; 8 central bases correspond to TRBD1. The specimen sequenced was lung tumor tissue. This TCR came from a man aged 65-85 years with non-small cell lung cancer. The CDR3 region reads CARSRQGPWTQYF. Here is the DNA: TGTGCCAGGAGCCGACAGGGGCCTTGGACCCAGTACTTC.